Detailed here is one T cell receptor (beta chain). Assay used: immunoSEQ multiplex PCR; TCRdb lists only in-frame clones, some missing. The sample has roughly 190,000 clones, around 90% seen once. These data are taken from a study of blood T cell repertoires in COVID-19. Study information: PBMCs, B-cell-depleted T cells, or T cells provided the cDNA or gDNA that made up the material.

There are 19 residues in the CDR3. Trimming removed 0 bases at V and 2 bases at J, with 21 bases between. Germline V lookup: CDR1 MNHEY, CDR2 SVGEGT. V usage is TRBV6-2 or TRBV6-3 and J usage is TRBJ2-3, with D possibly matching TRBD1 (5 bases). The receptor was isolated from a man between 45 and 60 years old with acute or convalescent COVID-19. The sequenced sample consisted of peripheral blood. The CDR3 protein is CASSYSSREDTPYTDTQYF. The CDR3 DNA follows: TGTGCCAGCAGTTACTCTTCCAGAGAGGACACGCCCTACACAGATACGCAGTATTTT.